This T cell receptor (beta chain) was sequenced for a study of a mutant IDH1 vaccine in newly diagnosed glioma. For the study at large: Patients arrived already treated with radiotherapy, temozolomide, or both, most having had both.

Time point: week 11, during vaccination. In the vaccine, a single dose held 300 ug of the mutant IDH1 20-mer peptide, along with topical imiquimod. Assay used: immunoSEQ multiplex PCR; TCRdb lists only in-frame clones, some missing. This sample has about 64,000 clones, with 70% to 85% found just once. The ends were cut back, 3 bases at V and 4 bases at J, with 19 bases in the middle. This CDR3 is built from 16 residues. CDR1 and CDR2 from the germline V gene are SGHNT and YYREEE (reference sequence). Worth noting for this clone: Its antigen is undetermined.

This TCR derives from a woman in her forties or fifties with glioma. Sample: PBMCs, taken from a glioma patient whose treatment included an IDH1 peptide vaccine. This chain uses TRBV5-4 with TRBJ1-2; D might be TRBD1 (6 bases). The CDR3 loop reads CASSSPEGGYSYGYTF. For the CDR3, the DNA is TGTGCCAGCAGCTCCCCCGAGGGGGGATACAGCTATGGCTACACCTTC.